This TCR beta chain was identified in a study of identical twins. This clonotype appeared many times. V lost 5 bases, J lost 1 base, and 7 bases lay in between. This CDR3 contains 13 residues. TCRdb used MiXCR to reprocess the 5' RACE reads, holding one entry per CDR3 protein. The sample lists approximately 140,000 distinct CDR3 sequences; roughly 3.5% were seen once. This chain links TRBV12-3 or TRBV12-4 with TRBJ2-3; D is undetermined. The clonotype originates from a young man in good health. The sequencing input was memory T cells sorted from blood. DNA for the CDR3: TGTGCCAGCAGTCCACTTCGCACAGATACGCAGTATTTT. This sequence encodes CASSPLRTDTQYF.